This is a list of T cell receptor beta chains from one sample in a study of T cells in Graves' hyperthyroidism and ophthalmopathy. TCRdb independently ran MiXCR on the multiplex PCR reads; one entry per CDR3 protein. The sample comprises about 160,000 distinct CDR3 sequences, 8% to 9.5% of which are singletons, and around 20% rests with the top ten. Material: blood. Every receptor here comes from a woman under 30 with Graves' hyperthyroidism that later progressed to Graves' ophthalmopathy. CDR3s include the opening cysteine and the closing phenylalanine or tryptophan. A D gene is named only where the DNA matches it firmly. Clone size, where shown, is once, few, many, or a class for clones that have expanded.

j_call clone_size d_call v_call cdr3_nt cdr3_aa
TRBJ1-3 . . TRBV7-8 TGTGCCAGCAGCTTAGCTCGGGTTACTGGACGCTCTGGAAACACCATATATTTT CASSLARVTGRSGNTIYF
TRBJ2-4 many TRBD2 TRBV18 TGTGCCAGCTCACCGGGGACTAGCAAACAAAACATTCAGTACTTC CASSPGTSKQNIQYF
TRBJ2-1 many . TRBV3-1 TGTGCCAGCAGCCAAGATCTGAATGCCGCCTACAATGAGCAGTTCTTC CASSQDLNAAYNEQFF
TRBJ2-5 . . TRBV7-2 TGTGCCAGCAGCGCGCCGGGACAAAGGGAGACCCAGTACTTC CASSAPGQRETQYF
TRBJ2-1 . . TRBV2 TGTGCCAGCAGCTTAGTTCCCAACAATGAGCAGTTCTTC CASSLVPNNEQFF
TRBJ1-1 many . TRBV5-1 TGCGCCAGCATTCTTTCCGAAGCTTTCTTT CASILSEAFF
TRBJ2-2 many TRBD2 TRBV12-3/TRBV12-4 TGTGCCAGCAGTTTTTTACTAGCGGGGGCCACCGGGGAGCTGTTTTTT CASSFLLAGATGELFF
TRBJ2-2 . TRBD2 TRBV7-6 TGTGCCAGCAGCGCCGGGACTAGCAGATACACCGGGGAGCTGTTTTTT CASSAGTSRYTGELFF
TRBJ1-6 many TRBD1 TRBV20-1 TGCAGTGCTAGAGATGGATACAGGGGGAATTCACCCCTCCACTTT CSARDGYRGNSPLHF
TRBJ2-1 . . TRBV25-1 TGTGCCAGCTTGGACTACAATGAGCAGTTCTTC CASLDYNEQFF
TRBJ2-3 many . TRBV11-2 TGTGCCAGCAGTGCCGAGGCCCGCACAGATACGCAGTATTTT CASSAEARTDTQYF
TRBJ2-1 . . TRBV24-1 TGTGCCACCAGTGATTTGGTAGGGATAGACAATGAGCAGTTCTTC CATSDLVGIDNEQFF
TRBJ1-1 many . TRBV7-9 TGTGCCAGCACCGGGAGGGACACTGAAGCTTTCTTT CASTGRDTEAFF
TRBJ2-2 . . TRBV20-1 TGCAGTGCTAGTACACAGAGGAACACCGGGGAGCTGTTTTTT CSASTQRNTGELFF
TRBJ2-3 many TRBD1 TRBV27 TGTGCCAGCAGTTTAAGGGGGACAGGGCAGAGAGATACGCAGTATTTT CASSLRGTGQRDTQYF
TRBJ2-7 many . TRBV19 TGTGCCAGTAGCCTGACGTGGCGATACGAGCAGTACTTC CASSLTWRYEQYF